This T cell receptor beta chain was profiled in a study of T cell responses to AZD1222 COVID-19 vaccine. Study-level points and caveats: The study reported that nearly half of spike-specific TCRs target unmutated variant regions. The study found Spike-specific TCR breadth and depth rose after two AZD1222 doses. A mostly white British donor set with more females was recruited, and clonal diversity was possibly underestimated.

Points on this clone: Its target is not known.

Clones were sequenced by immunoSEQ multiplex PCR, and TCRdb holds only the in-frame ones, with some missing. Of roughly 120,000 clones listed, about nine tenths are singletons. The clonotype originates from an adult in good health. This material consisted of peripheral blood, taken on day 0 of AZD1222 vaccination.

The CDR3 here is CASSFTGGRGNQPQHF. In DNA, the CDR3 is TGTGCCAGCAGCTTCACAGGGGGCCGTGGCAATCAGCCCCAGCATTTT. The rearrangement links TRBV7-2 to TRBJ1-5; TRBD1 agrees at 9 bases. J was trimmed by 2 bases and V by 3 bases; bases with no gene match: 5. The CDR3 loop spans 16 amino acids. Per germline, CDR1 SGHTA and CDR2 FQGNSA.